This passage covers 3 T cell receptor beta chains from one sample sequenced in a study of T cells in Graves' hyperthyroidism and ophthalmopathy. RNA transcripts yielded amplified TCR beta CDR3 regions. A set of HTBI primers served as the primers for a first-round RT-PCR of the TCR CDR3. TCRdb reprocessed the multiplex PCR reads with MiXCR, giving one entry per CDR3 protein. Altogether some 460,000 distinct CDR3 sequences are present, 15% to 19% being singletons, with the ten largest covering roughly 15%. Material: blood. Every receptor here comes from a woman under 30 with Graves' hyperthyroidism.

The chain is built from TRBV4-3 and TRBJ2-7; possibly TRBD2 for D (5 bases). Per the germline V gene, CDR1 is LGHNA and CDR2 is YSLEER. This CDR3 comprises 17 residues. V lost 0 bases to trimming and J lost 1 base, with 16 bases between them. The CDR3, as DNA: TGCGCCAGCAGCCAAGATTTGAGGGCCCTAAGATCCTACGAGCAGTACTTC. It is translated as CASSQDLRALRSYEQYF.

The chain recombines TRBV5-1 with TRBJ2-7; TRBD2 agrees at 8 bases. The length of the CDR3 is 14 residues. Trimming took 0 bases from V and 6 from J; bases not matched to a gene: 5. The germline gives CDR1 SGHRS, CDR2 YFSETQ. CDR3 coding DNA: TGCGCCAGCAGCTTGGGAGCGGGAGTCGGCGAGCAGTACTTC. Amino acids: CASSLGAGVGEQYF.

This clonotype was found many times. The chain recombines TRBV2 with TRBJ2-2; 7 bases agree with TRBD1. The V gene end was trimmed by 7 bases and the J gene end by 7 bases; junction bases not matched to a gene: 6. The germline V gene encodes CDR1 SNHLY and CDR2 FYNNEI. There are 13 residues in the CDR3. The DNA of the CDR3 is TGTGCCAGCATCAGACAGGGCAACGGGGAGCTGTTTTTT. Protein: CASIRQGNGELFF.